The rows below give T cell receptor beta chains drawn from one sample of a study of post-analysis software for immune sequencing data. TCRdb processed the PCR reads anew with MiXCR; each CDR3 protein has one entry. This sample has about half a million distinct CDR3 sequences; around 34% occur once, and the top ten carry about 6%. Sequences were obtained from blood. The receptors here all came from a girl aged 2-17 years with multiple sclerosis. Both conserved end residues are part of each CDR3. The D gene is left open where the match is weak. Not all rows give a size; the values are once, few, many and, for expanded clones, a class.

j_call d_call cdr3_length clone_size v_call cdr3_aa cdr3_nt
TRBJ2-5 . 13 few TRBV5-1 CASSPEGTQTQYF TGCGCCAGCAGCCCGGAGGGGACCCAGACCCAGTACTTC
TRBJ2-5 . 14 few TRBV7-9 CASSSHRVGETQYF TGTGCCAGCAGCTCCCACAGGGTAGGAGAGACCCAGTACTTC
TRBJ1-6 . 14 many TRBV12-3/TRBV12-4 CASTRQSGNSPLHF TGTGCCAGCACCCGACAGTCGGGTAATTCACCCCTCCACTTT
TRBJ2-5 . 15 few TRBV6-1 CASSGPWVSEETQYF TGTGCCAGCAGTGGCCCCTGGGTTAGCGAGGAGACCCAGTACTTC
TRBJ2-1 . 16 . TRBV5-4 CASSLWIEAGADEQFF TGTGCCAGCAGCTTGTGGATCGAGGCGGGCGCGGATGAGCAGTTCTTC
TRBJ1-1 TRBD1 13 . TRBV20-1 CSAGQGTDTEAFF TGCAGTGCAGGACAGGGGACGGACACTGAAGCTTTCTTT
TRBJ2-5 TRBD2 17 . TRBV5-8 CASSPGTSGSYQETQYF TGTGCCAGCAGCCCAGGGACTAGCGGGTCGTACCAAGAGACCCAGTACTTC
TRBJ2-3 . 15 few TRBV29-1 CSAQTGTPNTDTQYF TGCAGCGCCCAAACCGGGACTCCGAACACAGATACGCAGTATTTT
TRBJ1-5 TRBD1 15 few TRBV5-1 CASSFGGQGLEPQHF TGCGCCAGCAGCTTCGGGGGACAGGGGCTTGAGCCCCAGCATTTT
TRBJ1-1 TRBD1 15 . TRBV5-1 CASSSGQGLGTEAFF TGCGCCAGCAGCTCGGGACAGGGACTTGGGACTGAAGCTTTCTTT
TRBJ1-6 . 15 . TRBV4-1 CASSPEGMPNSPLHF TGCGCCAGCAGCCCGGAGGGGATGCCCAATTCACCCCTCCACTTT
TRBJ1-2 . 15 few TRBV20-1 CSARWPSRGRRGYTF TGCAGTGCTAGATGGCCTTCCCGGGGGCGCCGGGGCTACACCTTC
TRBJ2-7 . 15 few TRBV6-1 CASNPRRGNRGEQYF TGTGCCAGCAACCCAAGGCGAGGGAATAGGGGCGAGCAGTACTTC
TRBJ1-6 . 16 . TRBV2 CASSDFRVVKNSPLHF TGTGCCAGCAGTGACTTCAGGGTGGTAAAGAATTCACCCCTCCACTTT
TRBJ2-5 . 14 few TRBV4-1 CASSQDQDQETQYF TGCGCCAGCAGCCAAGATCAGGACCAAGAGACCCAGTACTTC
TRBJ2-1 TRBD2 14 . TRBV20-1 CSAPSGGSHNEQFF TGCAGTGCTCCTAGCGGGGGGTCCCACAATGAGCAGTTCTTC
TRBJ2-7 . 12 few TRBV7-2 CASSEVLWEQYF TGTGCCAGCTCTGAGGTCCTATGGGAGCAGTACTTC
TRBJ2-7 . 15 . TRBV13 CASSTQISSTYEQYF TGTGCCAGCAGCACTCAGATATCCTCCACCTACGAGCAGTACTTC
TRBJ2-3 . 15 once TRBV15 CATSRDVVGTDTQYF TGTGCCACCAGCAGAGATGTAGTGGGGACAGATACGCAGTATTTT
TRBJ2-7 TRBD1 16 few TRBV4-1 CASSQVIGTALQEQYF TGCGCCAGCAGCCAAGTTATCGGGACAGCCCTTCAAGAGCAGTACTTC
TRBJ1-5 . 16 . TRBV10-2 CASHPNNRGTDQPQHF TGCGCCAGCCACCCGAATAACCGTGGAACGGATCAGCCCCAGCATTTT
TRBJ2-5 . 14 . TRBV27 CASSLVGSAETQYF TGTGCCAGCAGCCTGGTGGGAAGTGCAGAGACCCAGTACTTC